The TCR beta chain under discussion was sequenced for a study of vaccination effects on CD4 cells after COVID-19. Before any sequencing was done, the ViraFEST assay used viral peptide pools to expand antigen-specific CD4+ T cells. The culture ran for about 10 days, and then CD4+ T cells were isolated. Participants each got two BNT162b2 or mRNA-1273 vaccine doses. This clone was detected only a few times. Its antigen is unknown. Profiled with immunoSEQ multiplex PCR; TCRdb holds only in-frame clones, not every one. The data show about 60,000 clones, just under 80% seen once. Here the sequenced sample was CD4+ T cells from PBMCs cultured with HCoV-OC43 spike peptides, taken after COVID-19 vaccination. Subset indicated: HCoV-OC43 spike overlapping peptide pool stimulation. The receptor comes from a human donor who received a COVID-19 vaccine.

The CDR3 sequence: CASSIDLNEQFF. In DNA form, the CDR3 reads TGTGCCAGTAGTATAGACCTCAATGAGCAGTTCTTC. The V gene is TRBV19, the J gene TRBJ2-1; D not resolved. V was shortened by 0 bases and J by 6 bases, with 3 bases between the two germline ends. The CDR3 has 12 amino acids. Germline lookup yields CDR1 LNHDA and CDR2 SQIVND (reference sequence). The variable domain in full, with the rest retrieved from reference TRBV19 and TRBJ2-1, is DGGITQSPKYLFRKEGQNVTLSCEQNLNHDAMYWYRQDPGQGLRLIYYSQIVNDFQKGDIAEGYSVSREKKESFPLTVTSAQKNPTAFYLCASSIDLNEQFFGPGTRLTVL.